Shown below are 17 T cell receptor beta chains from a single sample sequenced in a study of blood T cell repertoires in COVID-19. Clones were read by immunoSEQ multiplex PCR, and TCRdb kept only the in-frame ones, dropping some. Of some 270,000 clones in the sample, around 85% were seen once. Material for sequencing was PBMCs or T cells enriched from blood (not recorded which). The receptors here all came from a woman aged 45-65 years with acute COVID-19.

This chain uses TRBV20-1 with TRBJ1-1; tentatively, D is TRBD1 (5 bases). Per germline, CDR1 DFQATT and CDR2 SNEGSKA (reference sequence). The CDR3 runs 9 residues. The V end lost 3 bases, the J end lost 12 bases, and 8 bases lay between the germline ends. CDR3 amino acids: CSASPGPFF. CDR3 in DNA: TGCAGTGCTAGCCCAGGGCCTTTCTTT.

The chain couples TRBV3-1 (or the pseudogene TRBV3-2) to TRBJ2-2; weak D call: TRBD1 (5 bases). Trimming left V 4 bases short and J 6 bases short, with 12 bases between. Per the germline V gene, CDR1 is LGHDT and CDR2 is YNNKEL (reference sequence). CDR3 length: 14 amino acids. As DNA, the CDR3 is TGTGCCAGCAGCCCAGGGATTTCACCCGGGGAGCTGTTTTTT. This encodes CASSPGISPGELFF.

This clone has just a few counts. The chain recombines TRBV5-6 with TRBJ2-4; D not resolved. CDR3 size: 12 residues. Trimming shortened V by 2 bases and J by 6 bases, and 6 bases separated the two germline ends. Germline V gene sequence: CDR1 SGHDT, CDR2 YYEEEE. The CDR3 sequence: CASSLASNIQYF. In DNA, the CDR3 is TGTGCCAGCAGCTTAGCCTCAAACATTCAGTACTTC.

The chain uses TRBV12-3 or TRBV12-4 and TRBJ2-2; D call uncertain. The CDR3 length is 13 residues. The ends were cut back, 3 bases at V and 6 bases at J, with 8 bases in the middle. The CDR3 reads CASSFTVPGELFF. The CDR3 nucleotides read TGTGCCAGCAGTTTCACGGTTCCCGGGGAGCTGTTTTTT.

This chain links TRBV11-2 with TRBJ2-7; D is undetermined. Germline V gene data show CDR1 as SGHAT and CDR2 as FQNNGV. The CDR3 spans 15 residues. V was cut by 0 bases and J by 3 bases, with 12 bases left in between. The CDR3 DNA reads TGTGCCAGCAGCTTAGATCAACAGAGTAACTACGAGCAGTACTTC. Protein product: CASSLDQQSNYEQYF.

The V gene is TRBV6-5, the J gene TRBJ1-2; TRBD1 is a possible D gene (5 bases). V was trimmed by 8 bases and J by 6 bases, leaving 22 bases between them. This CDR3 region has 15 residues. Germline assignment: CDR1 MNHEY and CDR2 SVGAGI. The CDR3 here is CASLLGQTHGDGYTF. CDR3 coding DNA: TGTGCCAGCCTCTTGGGGCAGACTCATGGCGATGGCTACACCTTC.

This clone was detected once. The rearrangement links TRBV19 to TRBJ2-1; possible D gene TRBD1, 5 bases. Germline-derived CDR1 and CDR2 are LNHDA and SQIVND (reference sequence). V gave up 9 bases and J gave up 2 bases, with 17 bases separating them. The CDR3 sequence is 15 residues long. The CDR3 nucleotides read TGTGCCAGCAAACTACAGGCCCTAGCCTACAATGAGCAGTTCTTC. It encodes CASKLQALAYNEQFF.

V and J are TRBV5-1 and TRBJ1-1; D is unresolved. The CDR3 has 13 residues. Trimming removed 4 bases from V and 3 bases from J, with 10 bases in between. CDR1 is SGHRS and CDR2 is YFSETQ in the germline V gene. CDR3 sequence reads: CASSMGSDTEAFF. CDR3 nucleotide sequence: TGCGCCAGCAGCATGGGTAGTGACACTGAAGCTTTCTTT.

The CDR3 DNA sequence: TGCGCCAGCAGCTTGGCAACAGTTTCAGATACGCAGTATTTT. Translating it yields CASSLATVSDTQYF. The chain is built from TRBV5-1 and TRBJ2-3; no clear D. The CDR3 is made up of 14 amino acids. CDR1 and CDR2 from the germline V gene are SGHRS and YFSETQ. The V and J ends lost 0 bases and 4 bases respectively, with 9 bases between them.

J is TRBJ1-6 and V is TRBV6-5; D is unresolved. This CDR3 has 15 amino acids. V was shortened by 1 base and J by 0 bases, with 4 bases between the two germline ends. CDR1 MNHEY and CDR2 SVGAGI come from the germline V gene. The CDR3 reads CASSYFNSYNSPLHF. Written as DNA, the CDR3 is TGTGCCAGCAGTTACTTCAACTCCTATAATTCACCCCTCCACTTT.

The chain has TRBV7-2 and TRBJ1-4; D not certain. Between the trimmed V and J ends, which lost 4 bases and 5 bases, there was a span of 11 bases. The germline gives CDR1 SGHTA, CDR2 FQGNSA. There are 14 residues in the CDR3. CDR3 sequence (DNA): TGTGCCAGCAGCTCCACATCTCTCAATGAAAAACTGTTTTTT. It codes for CASSSTSLNEKLFF. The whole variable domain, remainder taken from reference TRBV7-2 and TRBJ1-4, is GAGVSQSPSNKVTEKGKDVELRCDPISGHTALYWYRQSLGQGLEFLIYFQGNSAPDKSGLPSDRFSAERTGGSVSTLTIQRTQQEDSAVYLCASSSTSLNEKLFFGSGTQLSVL.

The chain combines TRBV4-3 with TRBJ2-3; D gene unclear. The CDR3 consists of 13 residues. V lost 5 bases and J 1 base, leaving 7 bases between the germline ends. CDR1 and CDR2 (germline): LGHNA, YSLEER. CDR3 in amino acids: CASSSPGTDTQYF. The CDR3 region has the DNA TGCGCCAGCAGCTCCCCGGGCACAGATACGCAGTATTTT.

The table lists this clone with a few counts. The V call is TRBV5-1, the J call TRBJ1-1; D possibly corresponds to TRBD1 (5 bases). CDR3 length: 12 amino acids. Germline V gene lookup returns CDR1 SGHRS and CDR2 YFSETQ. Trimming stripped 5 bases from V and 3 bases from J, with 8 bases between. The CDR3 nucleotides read TGCGCCAGCAGTAGGGACTACACTGAAGCTTTCTTT. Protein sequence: CASSRDYTEAFF.

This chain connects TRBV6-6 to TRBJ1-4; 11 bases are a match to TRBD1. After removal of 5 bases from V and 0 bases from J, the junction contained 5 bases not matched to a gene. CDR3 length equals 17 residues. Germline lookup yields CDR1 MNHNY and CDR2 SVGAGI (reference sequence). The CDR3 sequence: CASSPDRGHSTNEKLFF. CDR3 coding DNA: TGTGCCAGCAGTCCGGACAGGGGGCATTCAACTAATGAAAAACTGTTTTTT.

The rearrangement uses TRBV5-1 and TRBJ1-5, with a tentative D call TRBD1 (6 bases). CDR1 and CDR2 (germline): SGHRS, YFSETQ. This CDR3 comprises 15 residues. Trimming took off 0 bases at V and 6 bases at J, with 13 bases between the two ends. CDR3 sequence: CASSLAGETGQPQHF. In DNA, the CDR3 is TGCGCCAGCAGCTTGGCAGGGGAAACGGGTCAGCCCCAGCATTTT.

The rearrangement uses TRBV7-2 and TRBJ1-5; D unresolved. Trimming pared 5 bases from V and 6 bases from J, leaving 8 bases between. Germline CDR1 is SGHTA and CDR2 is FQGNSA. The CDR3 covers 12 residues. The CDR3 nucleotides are TGTGCCAGCAGCCGGTATGGTCAGCCCCAGCATTTT. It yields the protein CASSRYGQPQHF. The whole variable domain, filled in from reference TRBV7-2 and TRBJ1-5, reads GAGVSQSPSNKVTEKGKDVELRCDPISGHTALYWYRQSLGQGLEFLIYFQGNSAPDKSGLPSDRFSAERTGGSVSTLTIQRTQQEDSAVYLCASSRYGQPQHFGDGTRLSIL.

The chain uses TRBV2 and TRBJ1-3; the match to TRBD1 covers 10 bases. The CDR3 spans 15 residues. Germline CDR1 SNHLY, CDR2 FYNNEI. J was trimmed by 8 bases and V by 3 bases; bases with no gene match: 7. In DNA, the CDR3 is TGTGCCAGCAGTGACGCCGGGACAGGGGCGGACACCATATATTTT. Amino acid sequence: CASSDAGTGADTIYF.